This T cell receptor beta chain was captured in a study of T-cell memory formation after mild COVID-19. Of note for this clonotype: Its specificity is unknown.

Study-level points and caveats: There was a balanced CD4/CD8 profile in clones contracting day 15 to 85, and later expanders leaned CD4+.

Trimming shortened V by 1 base and J by 7 bases, and 14 bases separated the two germline ends. CDR3 length: 16 amino acids. Per the germline V gene, CDR1 is LGHDT and CDR2 is YNNKEL (reference sequence). Employing constant-segment primers, 5'RACE generated TCR alpha and TCR beta cDNA libraries bearing sample barcodes and UMIs. Via MiXCR, TCRdb re-called the 5' RACE reads, giving one row per CDR3 protein. The sample yields under 550,000 distinct CDR3 sequences, 18% seen once. Sample: PBMCs or a T cell subset sorted from them (not recorded which). The TCR was taken from a young man who had mild COVID-19 (a few samples of this study predate the infection). Cell type and time point are not known. The V call is TRBV3-1, the J call TRBJ1-6; no clear D. The CDR3 protein is CASSQARWVRNSPLHF. In nucleotides, the CDR3 is TGTGCCAGCAGCCAAGCCCGGTGGGTACGGAATTCACCCCTCCACTTT.